This T cell receptor beta chain derives from a study of CD8 T cells in ankylosing spondylitis. Findings of the study overall: There was a TCR beta motif, made of eight highly homologous variants, that appeared characteristic of ankylosing spondylitis blood. As reported, disease-linked clones showed significant enrichment in matched ankylosing spondylitis synovial fluid.

CDR1 is DFQATT and CDR2 is SNEGSKA in the germline V gene (reference sequence). V was pared by 4 bases and J by 2 bases, with 12 bases between. The CDR3 contains 13 residues. Libraries for TCR beta were made by quantitative 5'-RACE with molecular barcodes. TCRdb recomputed calls from the 5' RACE reads with MiXCR, one row per CDR3 protein. The table lists some 250,000 distinct CDR3 sequences, about 9.1% of them singletons, with 6.8% in the top ten. This clonotype was picked up many times. Its matching antigen is unknown. The sample consisted of blood, either unsorted or a sorted T cell fraction (not recorded which). The J gene is TRBJ2-7, the V gene TRBV20-1; possible D gene TRBD2, 5 bases. The receptor was derived from a male donor with ankylosing spondylitis or in good health (not recorded which). This CDR3 is CSANRGTAYEQYF. The CDR3 region has the DNA TGCAGTGCTAACCGGGGTACCGCCTACGAGCAGTACTTC.